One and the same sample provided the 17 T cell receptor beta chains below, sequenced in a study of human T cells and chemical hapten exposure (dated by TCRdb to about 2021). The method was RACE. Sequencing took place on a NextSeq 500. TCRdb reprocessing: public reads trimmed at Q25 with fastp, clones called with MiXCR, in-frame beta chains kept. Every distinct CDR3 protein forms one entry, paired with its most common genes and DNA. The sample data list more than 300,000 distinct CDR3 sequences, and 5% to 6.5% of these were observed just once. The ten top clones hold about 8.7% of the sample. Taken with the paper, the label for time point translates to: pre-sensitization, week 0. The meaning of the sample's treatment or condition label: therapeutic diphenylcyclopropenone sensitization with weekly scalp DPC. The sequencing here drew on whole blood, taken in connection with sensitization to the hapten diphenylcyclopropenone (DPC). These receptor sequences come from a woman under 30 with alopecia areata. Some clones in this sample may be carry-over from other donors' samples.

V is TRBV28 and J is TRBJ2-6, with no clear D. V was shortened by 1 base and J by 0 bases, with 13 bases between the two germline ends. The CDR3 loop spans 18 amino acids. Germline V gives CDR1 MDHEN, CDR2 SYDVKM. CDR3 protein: CASSLFGRIYSGANVLTF. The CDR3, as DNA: TGTGCCAGCAGTTTATTTGGCAGAATCTACTCTGGGGCCAACGTCCTGACTTTC.

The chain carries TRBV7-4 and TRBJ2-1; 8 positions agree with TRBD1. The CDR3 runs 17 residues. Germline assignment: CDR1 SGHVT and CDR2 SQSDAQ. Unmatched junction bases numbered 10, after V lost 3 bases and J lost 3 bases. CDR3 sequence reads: CASSLRPGQGLYNEQFF. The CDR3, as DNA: TGTGCCAGCAGCTTGAGACCCGGACAGGGCCTCTACAATGAGCAGTTCTTC.

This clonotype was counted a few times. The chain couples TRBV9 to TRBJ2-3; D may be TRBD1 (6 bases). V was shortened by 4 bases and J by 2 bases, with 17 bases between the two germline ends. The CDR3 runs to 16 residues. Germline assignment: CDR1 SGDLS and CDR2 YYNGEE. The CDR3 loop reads CASSHGEGVLTDTQYF. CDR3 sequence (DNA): TGTGCCAGCAGCCACGGAGAGGGGGTACTCACAGATACGCAGTATTTT.

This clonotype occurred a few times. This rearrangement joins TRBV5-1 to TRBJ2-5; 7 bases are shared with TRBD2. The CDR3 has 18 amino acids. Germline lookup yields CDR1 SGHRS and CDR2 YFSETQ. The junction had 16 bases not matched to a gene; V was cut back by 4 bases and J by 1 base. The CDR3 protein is CASSPSTSHKGFQETQYF. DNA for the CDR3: TGCGCCAGCAGCCCGTCGACTAGCCATAAGGGTTTCCAAGAGACCCAGTACTTC. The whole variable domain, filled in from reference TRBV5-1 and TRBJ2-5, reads KAGVTQTPRYLIKTRGQQVTLSCSPISGHRSVSWYQQTPGQGLQFLFEYFSETQRNKGNFPGRFSGRQFSNSRSEMNVSTLELGDSALYLCASSPSTSHKGFQETQYFGPGTRLLVL.

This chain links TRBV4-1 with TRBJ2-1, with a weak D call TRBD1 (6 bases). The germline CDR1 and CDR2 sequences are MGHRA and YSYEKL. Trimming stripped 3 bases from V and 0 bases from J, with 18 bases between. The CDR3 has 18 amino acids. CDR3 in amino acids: CASSHQSGTINSYNEQFF. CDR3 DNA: TGCGCCAGCAGCCATCAATCCGGGACAATAAACTCCTACAATGAGCAGTTCTTC.

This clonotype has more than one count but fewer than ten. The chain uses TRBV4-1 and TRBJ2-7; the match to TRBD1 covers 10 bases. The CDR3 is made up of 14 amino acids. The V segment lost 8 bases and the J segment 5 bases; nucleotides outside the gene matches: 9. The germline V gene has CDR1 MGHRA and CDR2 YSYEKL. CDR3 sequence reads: CASRLDRGRHEQYF. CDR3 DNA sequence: TGCGCCAGCCGACTTGACAGGGGGCGGCACGAGCAGTACTTC.

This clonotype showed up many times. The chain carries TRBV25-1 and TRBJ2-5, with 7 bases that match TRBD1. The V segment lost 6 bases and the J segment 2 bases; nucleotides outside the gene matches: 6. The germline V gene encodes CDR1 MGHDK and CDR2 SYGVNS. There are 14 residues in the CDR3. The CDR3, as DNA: TGTGCCAGCAGCCCGGGACAGACGCAAGAGACCCAGTACTTC. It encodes CASSPGQTQETQYF.

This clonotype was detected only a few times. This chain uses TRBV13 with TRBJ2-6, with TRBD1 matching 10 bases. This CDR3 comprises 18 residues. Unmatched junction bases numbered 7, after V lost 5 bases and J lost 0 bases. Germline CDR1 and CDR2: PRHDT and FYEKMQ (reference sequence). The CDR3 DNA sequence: TGTGCCAGCAGCATAAGGACAGGGGGTTTCTCTGGGGCCAACGTCCTGACTTTC. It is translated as CASSIRTGGFSGANVLTF.

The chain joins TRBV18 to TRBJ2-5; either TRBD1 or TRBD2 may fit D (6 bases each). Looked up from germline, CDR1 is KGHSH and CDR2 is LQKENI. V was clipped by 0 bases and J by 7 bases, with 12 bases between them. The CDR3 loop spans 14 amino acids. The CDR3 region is CASSPPSGGLTQYF. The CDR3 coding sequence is TGTGCCAGCTCACCACCGAGTGGGGGGCTGACCCAGTACTTC.

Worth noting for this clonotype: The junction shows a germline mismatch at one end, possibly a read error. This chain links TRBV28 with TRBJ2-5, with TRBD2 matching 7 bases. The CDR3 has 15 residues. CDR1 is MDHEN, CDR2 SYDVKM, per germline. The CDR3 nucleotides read TGTGCCAGCTGTTTATTGGCTAGCGGTCAAGAGACCCAGTACTTC. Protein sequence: CASCLLASGQETQYF.

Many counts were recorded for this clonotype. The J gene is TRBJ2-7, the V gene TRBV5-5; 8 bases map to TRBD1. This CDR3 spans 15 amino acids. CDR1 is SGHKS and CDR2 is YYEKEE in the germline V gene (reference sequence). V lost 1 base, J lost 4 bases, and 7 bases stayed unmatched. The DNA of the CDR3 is TGTGCCAGCAGCTTGCAGACTGGACAGGGATACGAGCAGTACTTC. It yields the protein CASSLQTGQGYEQYF.

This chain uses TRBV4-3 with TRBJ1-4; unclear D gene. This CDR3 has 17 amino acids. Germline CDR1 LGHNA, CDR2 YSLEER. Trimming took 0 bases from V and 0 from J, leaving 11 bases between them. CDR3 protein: CASSQDRRIATNEKLFF. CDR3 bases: TGCGCCAGCAGCCAAGATAGACGGATTGCAACTAATGAAAAACTGTTTTTT.

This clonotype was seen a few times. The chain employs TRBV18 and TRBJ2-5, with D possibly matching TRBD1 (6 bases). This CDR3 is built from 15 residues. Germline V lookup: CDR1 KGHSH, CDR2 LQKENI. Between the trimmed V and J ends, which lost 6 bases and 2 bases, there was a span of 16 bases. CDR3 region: CASSAIAGTQETQYF. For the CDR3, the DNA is TGTGCCAGCTCCGCCATAGCCGGGACACAAGAGACCCAGTACTTC.

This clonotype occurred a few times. The CDR3 is CASSILFGTDTQYF. CDR3 nucleotides: TGTGCCAGCAGCATCCTGTTCGGGACAGATACGCAGTATTTT. The rearrangement links TRBV9 to TRBJ2-3, with D hard to call. The CDR3 covers 14 residues. Trimming pared 4 bases from V and 3 bases from J, leaving 12 bases between. The V gene's germline CDR1 is SGDLS and CDR2 YYNGEE.

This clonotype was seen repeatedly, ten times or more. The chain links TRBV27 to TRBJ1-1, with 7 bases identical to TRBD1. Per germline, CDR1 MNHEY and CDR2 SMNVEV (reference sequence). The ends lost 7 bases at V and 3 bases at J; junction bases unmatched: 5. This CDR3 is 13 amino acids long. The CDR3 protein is CASNTGADTEAFF. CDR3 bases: TGTGCCAGCAACACAGGGGCTGACACTGAAGCTTTCTTT.

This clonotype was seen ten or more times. For the CDR3, the DNA is TGTGCCAGCAGTGCTGGTTTAAATTACAATGAGCAGTTCTTC. Translated, it gives CASSAGLNYNEQFF. The genes are TRBV2 and TRBJ2-1; D remains ambiguous. CDR1 and CDR2 (germline): SNHLY, FYNNEI. The CDR3 extends over 14 amino acids. V lost 4 bases to trimming and J lost 4 bases, with 11 bases between them. Variable domain in full (rest from reference TRBV2 and TRBJ2-1): EPEVTQTPSHQVTQMGQEVILRCVPISNHLYFYWYRQILGQKVEFLVSFYNNEISEKSEIFDDQFSVERPDGSNFTLKIRSTKLEDSAMYFCASSAGLNYNEQFFGPGTRLTVL.

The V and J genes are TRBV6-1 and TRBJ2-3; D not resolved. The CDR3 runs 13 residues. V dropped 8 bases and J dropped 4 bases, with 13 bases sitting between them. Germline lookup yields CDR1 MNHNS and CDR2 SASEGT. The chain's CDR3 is CASLVATADTQYF. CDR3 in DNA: TGTGCCAGCTTAGTAGCTACCGCAGATACGCAGTATTTT.